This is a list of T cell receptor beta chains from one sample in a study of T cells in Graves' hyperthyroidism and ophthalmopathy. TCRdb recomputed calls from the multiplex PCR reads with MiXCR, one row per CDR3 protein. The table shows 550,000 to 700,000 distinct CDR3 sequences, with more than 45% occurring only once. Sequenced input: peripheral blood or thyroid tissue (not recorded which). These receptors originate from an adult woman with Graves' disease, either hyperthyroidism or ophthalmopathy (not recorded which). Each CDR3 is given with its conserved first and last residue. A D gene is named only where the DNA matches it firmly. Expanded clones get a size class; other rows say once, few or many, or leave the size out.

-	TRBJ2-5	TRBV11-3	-	TGTGCCAGCAGCTTAGTTGTGGGGACCCAGTACTTC	CASSLVVGTQYF
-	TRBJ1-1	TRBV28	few	TGTGCCAGCACCTTGGAACATAGGAACACTGAAGCTTTCTTT	CASTLEHRNTEAFF
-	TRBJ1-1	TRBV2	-	TGTGCCAGCAGTGCTCTAGACCGGATGAACACTGAAGCTTTCTTT	CASSALDRMNTEAFF
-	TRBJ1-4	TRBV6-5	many	TGTGCCAGCAGTTACTCATCCGGCAATGAAAAACTGTTTTTT	CASSYSSGNEKLFF
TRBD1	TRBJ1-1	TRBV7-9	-	TGTGCCAGCAGCCCCACCGGACAGGGTTATGGAGCTTTCTTT	CASSPTGQGYGAFF
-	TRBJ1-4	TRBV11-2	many	TGTGCCAGCAGCTTAGCCCATTCGGGTGCAACTAATGAAAAACTGTTTTTT	CASSLAHSGATNEKLFF
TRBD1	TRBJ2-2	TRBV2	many	TGTGCCAGCAGGGACAGGGTGAACACCGGGGAGCTGTTTTTT	CASRDRVNTGELFF
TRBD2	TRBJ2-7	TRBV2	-	TGTGCCAGCAGTGAACTAGCGGGAGCGGGGGAGCAGTACTTC	CASSELAGAGEQYF
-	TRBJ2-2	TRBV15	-	TGTGCCACCAGCAGAGATGCACAGACGAACACCGGGGAGCTGTTTTTT	CATSRDAQTNTGELFF
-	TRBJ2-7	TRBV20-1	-	TGCAGTGCTAGAGGGAAACAGGAGCAGTACTTC	CSARGKQEQYF
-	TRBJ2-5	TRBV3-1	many	TGTGCCAGCAGCCAACAGGGCTTCGCGGAGACCCAGTACTTC	CASSQQGFAETQYF
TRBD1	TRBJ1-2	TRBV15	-	TGTGCCACCCGGGGGCTCACGGGACAGAGGTCGCCTAACGATGGCTACACCTTC	CATRGLTGQRSPNDGYTF
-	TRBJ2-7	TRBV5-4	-	TGTGCCAGCAGTTCCACCTACAGGGAAATGCCCTACGAGCAGTACTTC	CASSSTYREMPYEQYF
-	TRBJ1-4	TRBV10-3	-	TGTGCCATCAGTGAGGGGGGTAAGGGGCAGAATGAAAAACTGTTTTTT	CAISEGGKGQNEKLFF
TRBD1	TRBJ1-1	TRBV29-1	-	TGCAGCGTTGACTCGGGGACAGACCCAACTGAAGCTTTCTTT	CSVDSGTDPTEAFF
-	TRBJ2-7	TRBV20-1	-	TGCAGTGCCTACTCATTTGCGGGGGCCGCCTACGAGCAGTACTTC	CSAYSFAGAAYEQYF
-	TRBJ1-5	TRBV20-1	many	TGCAGTGCTTCGGGGACGGCGGGCCAGCCCCAGCATTTT	CSASGTAGQPQHF
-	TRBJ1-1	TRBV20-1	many	TGCAGTGCTAGAGATCGGAGGCTGAACACTGAAGCTTTCTTT	CSARDRRLNTEAFF
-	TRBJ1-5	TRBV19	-	TGTGCCAGCAGTTTAGGGGTCAGGGGTAGCAATCAGCCCCAGCATTTT	CASSLGVRGSNQPQHF
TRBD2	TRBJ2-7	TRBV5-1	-	TGCGCCAGCAGCCCACCAGCGGGAGGGCCGTGGGCTGGGCAATACGAGCAGTACTTC	CASSPPAGGPWAGQYEQYF
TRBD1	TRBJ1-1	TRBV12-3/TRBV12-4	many	TGTGCCAGCAGCCTACAGGGGGGGAGCACTGAAGCTTTCTTT	CASSLQGGSTEAFF
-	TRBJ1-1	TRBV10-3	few	TGTGCCATCAGCCGACTGGGCATGAACACTGAAGCTTTCTTT	CAISRLGMNTEAFF
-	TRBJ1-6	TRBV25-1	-	TGTGCCAGCAGAAGTAGGGCCGCCGATTCACCCCTCCACTTT	CASRSRAADSPLHF
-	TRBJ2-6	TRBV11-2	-	TGTGCCAGCAGCTTGGACCCGGTGGGGGCCAACGTCCTGACTTTC	CASSLDPVGANVLTF
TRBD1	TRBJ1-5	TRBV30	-	TGTGCCTGGAGTGTCGGGACAGTTAGCAATCAGCCCCAGCATTTT	CAWSVGTVSNQPQHF
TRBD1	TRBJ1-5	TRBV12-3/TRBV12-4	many	TGTGCCAGCAGTTCGCAGGGGGCGAGCAATCAGCCCCAGCATTTT	CASSSQGASNQPQHF
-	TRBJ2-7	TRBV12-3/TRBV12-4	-	TGTGCCAGCAGCGATGAACACGCCTACGAGCAGTACTTC	CASSDEHAYEQYF
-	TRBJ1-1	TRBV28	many	TGTGCCAGCGAGCGAGGGCCCACTGAAGCTTTCTTT	CASERGPTEAFF
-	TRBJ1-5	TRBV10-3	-	TGTGCCAGCAGTCAAAGGTGGGCAGAGAATAGCAATCAGCCCCAGCATTTT	CASSQRWAENSNQPQHF
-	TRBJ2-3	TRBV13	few	TGTGCCAGCAGCTTAGAGGGGATCGCCACAGATACGCAGTATTTT	CASSLEGIATDTQYF
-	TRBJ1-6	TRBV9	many	TGTGCCAGCAGCGTAGTGGGACATTATAATTCACCCCTCCACTTT	CASSVVGHYNSPLHF
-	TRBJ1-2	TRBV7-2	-	TGTGCCAGCAGCTTAGTGCCCCAGGGAGGGACCTATGGCTACACCTTC	CASSLVPQGGTYGYTF
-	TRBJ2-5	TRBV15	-	TGTGCCACCAGCAGTATGGGGTCTGGAATAGAGACCCAGTACTTC	CATSSMGSGIETQYF
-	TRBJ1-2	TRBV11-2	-	TGTGCCAGCAGCTTAGGGGCTTTCGGGTTCGGCTACACCTTC	CASSLGAFGFGYTF
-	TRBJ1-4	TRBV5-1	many	TGCGCCAGCAGCCCCCGAGGGGTCAGATATGAAAAACTGTTTTTT	CASSPRGVRYEKLFF
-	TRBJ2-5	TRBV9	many	TGTGCCAGCAGCGCGGACCTCCTCCAAGAGACCCAGTACTTC	CASSADLLQETQYF
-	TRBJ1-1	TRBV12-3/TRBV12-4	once	TGTGCCAGCAGCAGCTTGTCCGCCAGGATGAACACTGAAGCTTTCTTT	CASSSLSARMNTEAFF
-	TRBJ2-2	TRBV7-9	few	TGTGCCAGCAGCTTAAGGAAGAACACCGGGGAGCTGTTTTTT	CASSLRKNTGELFF
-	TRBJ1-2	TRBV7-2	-	TGTGCCAGCAGTTTCGGTCCGGGACTTGGCTACACCTTC	CASSFGPGLGYTF
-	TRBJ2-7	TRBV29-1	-	TGCAGCAGGGGGGGGGCTCGATACGAGCAGTACTTC	CSRGGARYEQYF
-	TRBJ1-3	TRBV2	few	TGTGCCAGCAGTGAAAGCGTGGGGTCTGGAAACACCATATATTTT	CASSESVGSGNTIYF
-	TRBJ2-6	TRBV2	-	TGTGCCAGCGCCCCCAGGGGCAACGTCCTGACTTTC	CASAPRGNVLTF
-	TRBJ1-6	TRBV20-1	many	TGCAGTGCTAGACCATTTGGCAGGGACGACTATAATTCACCCCTCCACTTT	CSARPFGRDDYNSPLHF
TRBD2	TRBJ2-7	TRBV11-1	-	TGTGCCAGCAGCGGAGATGCCGGACTAGCGGGTCTCTACGAGCAGTACTTC	CASSGDAGLAGLYEQYF
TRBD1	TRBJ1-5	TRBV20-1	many	TGCAGTGCGGAGGCTCAGGGGGCTTCGGGCAATCAGCCCCAGCATTTT	CSAEAQGASGNQPQHF
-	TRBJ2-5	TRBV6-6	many	TGTGCCAGCAGTACTCCTGGCGGAAACCAAGAGACCCAGTACTTC	CASSTPGGNQETQYF
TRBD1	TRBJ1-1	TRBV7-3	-	TGTGCCAGCAGCATGGGACAGGGGGGTGAAGCTTTCTTT	CASSMGQGGEAFF
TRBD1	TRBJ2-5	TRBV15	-	TGTGCCACCGGACCACAGGGGCTCAATCAGCCCCAGTACTTC	CATGPQGLNQPQYF
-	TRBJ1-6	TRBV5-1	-	TGCGCCAGCAGCGCGAAGACTAGCAGTGTCGACGAGGATTCACCCCTCCACTTT	CASSAKTSSVDEDSPLHF
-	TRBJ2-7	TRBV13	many	TGTGCCAGCAGCGCTGAGGGGGGGGGCTACGAGCAGTACTTC	CASSAEGGGYEQYF
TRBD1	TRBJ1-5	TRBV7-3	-	TGTGCCAGCAGCTTAGATGACGACAGGGGGCTATCCTATCAGCCCCAGCATTTT	CASSLDDDRGLSYQPQHF
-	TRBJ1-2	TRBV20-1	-	TGCAGTGCTCCCGGGCCGACTTATGGCTACACCTTC	CSAPGPTYGYTF
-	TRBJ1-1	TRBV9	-	TGTGCCAGCAGTTTGAACCCAGGAGGAAACACTGAAGCTTTCTTT	CASSLNPGGNTEAFF
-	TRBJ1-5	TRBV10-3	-	TGTGCCATCAGTGGTCCCAATCAGCCCCAGCATTTT	CAISGPNQPQHF
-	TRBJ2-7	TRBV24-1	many	TGTGCCACCAGTGACTACAGGTCCTACGAGCAGTACTTC	CATSDYRSYEQYF
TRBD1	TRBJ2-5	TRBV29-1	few	TGCAGCGTAGGCGACAGGGGGGAGACCCAGTACTTC	CSVGDRGETQYF
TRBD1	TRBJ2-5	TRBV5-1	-	TGCGCCAGCAGCTTGTTTGGGACAGGGGTAGAAGAGACCCAGTACTTC	CASSLFGTGVEETQYF
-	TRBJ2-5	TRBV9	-	TGTGCCAGCAGCGTCGGTAGCGAGTGCCAAGAGACCCAGTACTTC	CASSVGSECQETQYF
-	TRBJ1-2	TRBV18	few	TGTGCCAGCTCATCGCGGAAGAGGGCTAACTATGGCTACACCTTC	CASSSRKRANYGYTF